This TCR beta chain was recovered during a study of T cell repertoires in cytomegalovirus infection. Study in general: A matching HLA type, together with CMV infection, was signaled by public TCR beta signatures.

Study conclusions and caveats: Public TCR beta family frequency separated CMV-and-HLA carriers, including in an independent cohort. Predominance within the ex vivo response was attributable to HLA-C-restricted CMV-specific TCR beta clonotypes.

TCRdb passed the reads through MiXCR, listing each CDR3 protein once. The table shows more than 45,000 distinct CDR3 sequences, with about a third occurring only once. The CDR3 spans 16 residues. On this clonotype: What it recognizes is unknown. At one end the junction does not follow the germline gene, possibly because of a read error.

This TCR derives from a human donor in good health (CMV status not recorded). Some clones in this sample may be carry-over from other donors' samples. The chain is built from TRBV5-3 and TRBJ2-5, with TRBD2 matching 9 bases. Being an ORF, TRBV5-3 has a function that is uncertain. Sequenced: PBMCs, sequenced either directly or after in vitro stimulation (not recorded which). The CDR3 DNA reads as TGTGCCAGCAGCTCTCAGCGGGGGGATCCCCGTGAGACCCAGTACTTC. Translation: CASSSQRGDPRETQYF.